Presented here are 3 T cell receptor beta chains from one specimen sequenced in a study of blood T cell repertoires in COVID-19 (TCRdb year 2020). Libraries were built with the immunoSEQ multiplex PCR assay. TCRdb obtained this table from immuneACCESS and retained in-frame rearrangements with V and J assigned. These tables miss some clones; where compared with another copy, unresolved V genes account for less than half of the shortfall, and the remainder is unexplained. The sample yields about 270,000 clones; about 82% were counted once. About 5.4% of the sample is held by the ten biggest clonotypes. The material sequenced was peripheral blood. The receptors here all came from a woman of 80 years or more with COVID-19, enrolled during active disease.

The rearrangement joins TRBV19 to TRBJ1-1; D is possibly TRBD1 (6 bases). The CDR3 consists of 13 residues. Germline V gives CDR1 LNHDA, CDR2 SQIVND (reference sequence). Trimming removed 1 base from V and 8 bases from J, with 11 bases in between. Here the CDR3 reads CASSIANTGEAFF. DNA of the CDR3: TGTGCCAGTAGTATAGCGAATACAGGGGAAGCTTTCTTT.

The chain employs TRBV9 and TRBJ2-3, with 8 bases matching TRBD2. Germline CDR1 is SGDLS and CDR2 is YYNGEE. Germline trimming cut 3 bases from V and 4 bases from J; bases unmatched to any gene: 16. The CDR3 has 18 amino acids. The CDR3 DNA reads as TGTGCCAGCAGCGGACTCTACATAGCGGGGCTGAATGCAGATACGCAGTATTTT. This encodes CASSGLYIAGLNADTQYF.

V gene TRBV4-3 combines with J gene TRBJ1-4; no clear D. Per germline, CDR1 LGHNA and CDR2 YSLEER. This CDR3 is 13 amino acids long. V gave up 4 bases and J gave up 4 bases, with 7 bases separating them. The CDR3 DNA follows: TGCGCCAGCAGCCTGAACTTTAATGAAAAACTGTTTTTT. Translated, it gives CASSLNFNEKLFF.